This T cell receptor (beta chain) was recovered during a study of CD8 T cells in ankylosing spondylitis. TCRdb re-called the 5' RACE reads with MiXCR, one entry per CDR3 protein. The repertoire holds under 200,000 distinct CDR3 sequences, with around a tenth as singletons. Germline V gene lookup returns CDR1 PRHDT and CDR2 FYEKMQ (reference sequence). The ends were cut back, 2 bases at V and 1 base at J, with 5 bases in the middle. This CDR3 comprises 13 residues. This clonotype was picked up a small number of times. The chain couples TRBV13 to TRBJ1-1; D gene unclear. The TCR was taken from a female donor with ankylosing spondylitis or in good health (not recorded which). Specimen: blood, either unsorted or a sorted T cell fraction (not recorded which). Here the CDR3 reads CASSLRPNTEAFF. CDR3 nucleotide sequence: TGTGCCAGCAGCTTACGACCGAACACTGAAGCTTTCTTT.